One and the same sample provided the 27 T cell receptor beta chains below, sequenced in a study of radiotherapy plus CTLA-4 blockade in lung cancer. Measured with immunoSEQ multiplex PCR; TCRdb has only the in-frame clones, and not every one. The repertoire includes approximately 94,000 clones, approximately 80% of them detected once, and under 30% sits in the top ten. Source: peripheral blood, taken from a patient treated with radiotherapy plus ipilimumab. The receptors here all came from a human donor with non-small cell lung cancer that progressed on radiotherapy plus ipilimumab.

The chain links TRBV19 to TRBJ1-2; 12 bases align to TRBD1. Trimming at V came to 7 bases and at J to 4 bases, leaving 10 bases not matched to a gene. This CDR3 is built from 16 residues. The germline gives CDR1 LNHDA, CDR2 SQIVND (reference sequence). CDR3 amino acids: CASTWGQGAIPYGYTF. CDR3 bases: TGTGCCAGTACCTGGGGACAGGGGGCTATTCCCTATGGCTACACCTTC.

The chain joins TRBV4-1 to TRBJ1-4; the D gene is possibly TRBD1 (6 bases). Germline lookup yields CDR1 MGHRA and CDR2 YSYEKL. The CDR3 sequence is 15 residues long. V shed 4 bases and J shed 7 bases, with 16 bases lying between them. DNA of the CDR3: TGCGCCAGCAGCCGATCTACAGGGCAGGCTGAAAAACTGTTTTTT. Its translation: CASSRSTGQAEKLFF.

CDR3 loop: CASSLDRGHTEAFF. CDR3 nucleotide sequence: TGCGCCAGCAGCCTCGACAGGGGACACACTGAAGCTTTCTTT. The chain is built from TRBV5-1 and TRBJ1-1, with 8 positions matching TRBD1. With V trimmed by 4 bases and J by 3 bases, 5 bases remained unmatched. Germline V gene sequence: CDR1 SGHRS, CDR2 YFSETQ. The CDR3 loop spans 14 amino acids.

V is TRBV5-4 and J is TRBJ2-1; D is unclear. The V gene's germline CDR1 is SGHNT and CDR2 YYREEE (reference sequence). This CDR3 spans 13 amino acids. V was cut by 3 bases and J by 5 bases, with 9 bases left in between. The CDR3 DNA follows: TGTGCCAGCAGCTGGACCGAAAACAATGAGCAGTTCTTC. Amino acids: CASSWTENNEQFF.

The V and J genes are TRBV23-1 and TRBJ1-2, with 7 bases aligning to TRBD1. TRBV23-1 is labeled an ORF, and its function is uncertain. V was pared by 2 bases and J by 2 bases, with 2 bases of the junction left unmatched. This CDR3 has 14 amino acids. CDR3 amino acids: CASSQGQENYGYTF. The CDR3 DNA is TGCGCCAGCAGTCAAGGACAGGAGAACTATGGCTACACCTTC.

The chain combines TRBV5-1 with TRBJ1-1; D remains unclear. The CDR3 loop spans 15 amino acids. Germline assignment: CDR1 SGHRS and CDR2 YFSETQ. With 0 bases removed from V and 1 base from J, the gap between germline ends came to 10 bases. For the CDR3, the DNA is TGCGCCAGCAGCTTGGAACCGTCGCGGAACACTGAAGCTTTCTTT. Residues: CASSLEPSRNTEAFF.

In DNA form, the CDR3 reads TGCGCCAGCAGCTACACGGGACTACTCTACAATGAGCAGTTCTTC. This codes for CASSYTGLLYNEQFF. This chain uses TRBV5-1 with TRBJ2-1, with TRBD2 matching 7 bases. Germline CDR1 is SGHRS and CDR2 is YFSETQ. Trimming took 3 bases from V and 3 from J; bases not matched to a gene: 6. The CDR3 is made up of 15 amino acids. Full variable domain (remainder filled in from reference TRBV5-1 and TRBJ2-1): KAGVTQTPRYLIKTRGQQVTLSCSPISGHRSVSWYQQTPGQGLQFLFEYFSETQRNKGNFPGRFSGRQFSNSRSEMNVSTLELGDSALYLCASSYTGLLYNEQFFGPGTRLTVL.

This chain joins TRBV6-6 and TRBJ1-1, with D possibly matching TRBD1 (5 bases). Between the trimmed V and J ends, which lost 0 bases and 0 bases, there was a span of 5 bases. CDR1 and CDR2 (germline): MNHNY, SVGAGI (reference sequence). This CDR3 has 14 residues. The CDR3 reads CASSYSRVNTEAFF. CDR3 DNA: TGTGCCAGCAGTTACTCCAGGGTGAACACTGAAGCTTTCTTT.

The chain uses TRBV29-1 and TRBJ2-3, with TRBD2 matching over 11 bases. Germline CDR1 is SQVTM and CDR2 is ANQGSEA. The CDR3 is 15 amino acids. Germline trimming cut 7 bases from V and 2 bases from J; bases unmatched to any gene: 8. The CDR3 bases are TGCAGCGCCACGGGACTAGCGGAGAACACAGATACGCAGTATTTT. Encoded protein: CSATGLAENTDTQYF.

The CDR3 nucleotides are TGCGCCAGCAGCGCCGGGGCGGGGGTCGTTGAAAAACTGTTTTTT. Its protein product is CASSAGAGVVEKLFF. The chain joins TRBV5-1 to TRBJ1-4; D is possibly TRBD1 (5 bases). V lost 4 bases and J 7 bases, leaving 17 bases between the germline ends. Per the germline V gene, CDR1 is SGHRS and CDR2 is YFSETQ. The CDR3 totals 15 residues.

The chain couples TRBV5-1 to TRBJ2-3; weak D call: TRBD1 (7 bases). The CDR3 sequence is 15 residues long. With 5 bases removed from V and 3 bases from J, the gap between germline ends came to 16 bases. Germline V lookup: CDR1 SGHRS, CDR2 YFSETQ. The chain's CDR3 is CASSLQGTRTDTQYF. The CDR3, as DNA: TGCGCCAGCAGTTTACAGGGGACTCGGACAGATACGCAGTATTTT.

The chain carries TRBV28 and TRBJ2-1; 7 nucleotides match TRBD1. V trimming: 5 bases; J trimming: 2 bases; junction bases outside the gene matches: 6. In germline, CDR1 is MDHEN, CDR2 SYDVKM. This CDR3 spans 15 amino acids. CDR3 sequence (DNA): TGTGCCAGCAGTCTCCGGGACAGTCCCTACAATGAGCAGTTCTTC. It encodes CASSLRDSPYNEQFF.

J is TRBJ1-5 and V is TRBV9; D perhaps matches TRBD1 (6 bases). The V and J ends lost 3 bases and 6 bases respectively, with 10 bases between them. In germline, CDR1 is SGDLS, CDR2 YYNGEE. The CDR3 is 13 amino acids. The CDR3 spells CASSEGVSQPQHF. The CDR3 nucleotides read TGTGCCAGCAGCGAGGGGGTGAGTCAGCCCCAGCATTTT.

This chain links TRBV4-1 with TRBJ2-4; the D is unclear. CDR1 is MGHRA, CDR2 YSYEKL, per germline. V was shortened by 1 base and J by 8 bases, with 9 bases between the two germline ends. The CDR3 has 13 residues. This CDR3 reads CASSQGLIDIQYF. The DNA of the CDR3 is TGCGCCAGCAGCCAAGGGCTTATTGACATTCAGTACTTC.

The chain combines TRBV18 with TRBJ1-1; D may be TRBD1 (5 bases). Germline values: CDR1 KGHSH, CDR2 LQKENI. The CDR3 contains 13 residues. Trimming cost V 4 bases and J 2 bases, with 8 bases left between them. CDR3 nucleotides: TGTGCCAGCTCACGAACAGGAAACACTGAAGCTTTCTTT. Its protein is CASSRTGNTEAFF. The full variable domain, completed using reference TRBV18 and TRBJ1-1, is NAGVMQNPRHLVRRRGQEARLRCSPMKGHSHVYWYRQLPEEGLKFMVYLQKENIIDESGMPKERFSAEFPKEGPSILRIQQVVRGDSAAYFCASSRTGNTEAFFGQGTRLTVV.

CDR3: CASSVGHLMNTEAFF. The CDR3 nucleotides are TGCGCCAGCAGCGTGGGACACCTAATGAACACTGAAGCTTTCTTT. The J gene is TRBJ1-1, the V gene TRBV5-1; the D gene is possibly TRBD1 (6 bases). The V gene lost 4 bases and the J gene lost 0 bases, with 13 bases spanning the gap. Germline V gene data show CDR1 as SGHRS and CDR2 as YFSETQ. This CDR3 is built from 15 residues.

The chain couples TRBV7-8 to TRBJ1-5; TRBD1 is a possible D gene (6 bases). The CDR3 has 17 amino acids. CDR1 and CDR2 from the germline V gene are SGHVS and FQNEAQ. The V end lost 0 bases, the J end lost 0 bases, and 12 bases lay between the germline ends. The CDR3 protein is CASSLAMTGPSNQPQHF. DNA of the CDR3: TGTGCCAGCAGCTTAGCAATGACAGGCCCTAGCAATCAGCCCCAGCATTTT.

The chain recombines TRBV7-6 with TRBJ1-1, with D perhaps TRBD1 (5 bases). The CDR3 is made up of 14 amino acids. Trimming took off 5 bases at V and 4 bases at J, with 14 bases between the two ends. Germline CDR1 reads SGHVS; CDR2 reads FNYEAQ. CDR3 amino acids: CASSPGTKGTEAFF. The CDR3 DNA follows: TGTGCCAGCAGCCCCGGGACCAAAGGCACTGAAGCTTTCTTT. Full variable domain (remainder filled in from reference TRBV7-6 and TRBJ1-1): GAGVSQSPRYKVTKRGQDVALRCDPISGHVSLYWYRQALGQGPEFLTYFNYEAQQDKSGLPNDRFSAERPEGSISTLTIQRTEQRDSAMYRCASSPGTKGTEAFFGQGTRLTVV.

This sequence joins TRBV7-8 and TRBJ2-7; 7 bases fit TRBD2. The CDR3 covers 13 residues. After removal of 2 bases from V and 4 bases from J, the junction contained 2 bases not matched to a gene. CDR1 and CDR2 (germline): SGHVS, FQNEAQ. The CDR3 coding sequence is TGTGCCAGCAGCTTAACTAGCGAGTACGAGCAGTACGTC. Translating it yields CASSLTSEYEQYV.

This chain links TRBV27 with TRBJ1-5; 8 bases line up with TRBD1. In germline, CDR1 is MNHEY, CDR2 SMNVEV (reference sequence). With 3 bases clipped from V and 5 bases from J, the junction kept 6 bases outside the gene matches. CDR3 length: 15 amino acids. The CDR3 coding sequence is TGTGCCAGCAGTTTGGTAGGACAGGGCCATCAGCCCCAGCATTTT. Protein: CASSLVGQGHQPQHF.

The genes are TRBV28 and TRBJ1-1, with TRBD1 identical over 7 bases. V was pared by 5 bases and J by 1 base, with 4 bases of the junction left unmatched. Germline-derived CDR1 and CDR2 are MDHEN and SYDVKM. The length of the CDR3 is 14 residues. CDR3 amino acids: CASSADRANTEAFF. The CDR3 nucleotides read TGTGCCAGCAGTGCAGACAGGGCGAACACTGAAGCTTTCTTT. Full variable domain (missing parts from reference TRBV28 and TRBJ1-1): DVKVTQSSRYLVKRTGEKVFLECVQDMDHENMFWYRQDPGLGLRLIYFSYDVKMKEKGDIPEGYSVSREKKERFSLILESASTNQTSMYLCASSADRANTEAFFGQGTRLTVV.

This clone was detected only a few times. This CDR3 reads CASSLLGSSYNEQFF. In nucleotides, the CDR3 is TGTGCCAGCAGCTTATTGGGAAGCTCCTACAATGAGCAGTTCTTC. V and J are TRBV7-8 and TRBJ2-1; D ambiguous. CDR1 is SGHVS and CDR2 is FQNEAQ in the germline V gene. The CDR3 loop spans 15 amino acids. Trimming took 2 bases from V and 0 from J, leaving 8 bases between them.

CDR3 residues: CASQDDRYSYEQYF. DNA for the CDR3: TGTGCCAGTCAAGACGATAGGTACTCCTACGAGCAGTACTTC. The chain has TRBV19 and TRBJ2-7; no clear D. V was pared by 8 bases and J by 0 bases, with 14 bases between. The V gene's germline CDR1 is LNHDA and CDR2 SQIVND (reference sequence). The CDR3 covers 14 residues. The whole variable domain, remainder taken from reference TRBV19 and TRBJ2-7, is DGGITQSPKYLFRKEGQNVTLSCEQNLNHDAMYWYRQDPGQGLRLIYYSQIVNDFQKGDIAEGYSVSREKKESFPLTVTSAQKNPTAFYLCASQDDRYSYEQYFGPGTRLTVT.

This CDR3 is CASSLEVAAQNIQYF. As DNA, the CDR3 is TGTGCCAGCAGCTTAGAAGTAGCGGCGCAAAACATTCAGTACTTC. This chain links TRBV7-8 with TRBJ2-4; tentative D call: TRBD2 (6 bases). Trimming stripped 1 base from V and 5 bases from J, with 12 bases between. The CDR3 contains 15 residues. Germline values: CDR1 SGHVS, CDR2 FQNEAQ.

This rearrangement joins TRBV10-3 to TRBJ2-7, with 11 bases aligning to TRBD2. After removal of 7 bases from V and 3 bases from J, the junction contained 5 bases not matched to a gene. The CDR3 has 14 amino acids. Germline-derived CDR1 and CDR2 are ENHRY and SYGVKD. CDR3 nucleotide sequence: TGTGCCATCACCAAGACTAGCGGGGTCTACGAGCAGTACTTC. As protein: CAITKTSGVYEQYF.

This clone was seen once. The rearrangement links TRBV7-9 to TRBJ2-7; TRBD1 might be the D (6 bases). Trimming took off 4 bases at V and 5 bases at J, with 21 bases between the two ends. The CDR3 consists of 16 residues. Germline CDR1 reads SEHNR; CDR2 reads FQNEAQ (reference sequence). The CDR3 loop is CASSSTGGAGVHEQYF. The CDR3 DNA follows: TGTGCCAGCAGCTCTACCGGTGGGGCAGGGGTCCACGAGCAGTACTTC.

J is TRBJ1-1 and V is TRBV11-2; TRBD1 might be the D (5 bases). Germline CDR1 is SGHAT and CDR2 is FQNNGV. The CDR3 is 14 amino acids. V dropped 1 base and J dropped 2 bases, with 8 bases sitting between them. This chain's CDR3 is CASSLVQANTEAFF. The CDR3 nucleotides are TGTGCCAGCAGCTTAGTACAGGCCAACACTGAAGCTTTCTTT.